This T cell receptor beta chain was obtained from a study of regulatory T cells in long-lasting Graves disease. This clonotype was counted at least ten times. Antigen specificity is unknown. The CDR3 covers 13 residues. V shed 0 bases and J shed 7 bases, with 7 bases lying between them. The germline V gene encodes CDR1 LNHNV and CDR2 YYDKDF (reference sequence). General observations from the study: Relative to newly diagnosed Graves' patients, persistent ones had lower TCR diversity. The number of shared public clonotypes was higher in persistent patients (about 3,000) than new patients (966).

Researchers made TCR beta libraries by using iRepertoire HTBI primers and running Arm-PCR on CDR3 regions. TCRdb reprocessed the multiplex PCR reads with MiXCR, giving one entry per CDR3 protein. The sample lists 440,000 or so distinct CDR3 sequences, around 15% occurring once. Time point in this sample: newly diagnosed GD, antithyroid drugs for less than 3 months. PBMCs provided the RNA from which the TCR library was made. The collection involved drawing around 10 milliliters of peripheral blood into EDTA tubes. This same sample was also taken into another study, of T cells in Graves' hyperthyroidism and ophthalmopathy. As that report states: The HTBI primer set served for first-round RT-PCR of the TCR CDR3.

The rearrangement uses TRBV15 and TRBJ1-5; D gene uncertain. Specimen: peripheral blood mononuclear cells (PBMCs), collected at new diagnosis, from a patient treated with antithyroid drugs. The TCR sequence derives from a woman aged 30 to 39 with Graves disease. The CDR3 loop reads CATSRDRGQPQHF. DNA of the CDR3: TGTGCCACCAGCAGAGATCGTGGCCAGCCCCAGCATTTT.